These T cell receptor delta chains were read from a single sample in a study of Vδ1+ human thymocytes. TCRdb re-processed the multiplex PCR reads using CATT. Of some 73,000 delta-chain clones listed, about 35% were seen once; the top ten hold more than 0.25%. The sample taken for sequencing was Vdelta1+ gamma-delta thymocytes from the thymus. All receptors derive from a boy younger than two who had congenital heart surgery. CDR3s include the opening cysteine and the closing phenylalanine or tryptophan. A D gene is named only where the DNA matches it firmly. Size values are once, few and many counts, or a class for expanded clones, and some rows have none.

size	V	J	D	DNA	CDR3
few	TRDV1	TRDJ1	.	TGTGCTCTTGGGGAACTAGCTCCCTCCCCGTACACCGATAAACTCATCTTT	CALGELAPSPYTDKLIF
.	TRDV1	TRDJ1	TRDD3	TGTGCTCTTGGGGACGCCCTGCCTCAGCTCCCTTACTGGGGGAGAAAACCCATCTTT	CALGDALPQLPYWGRKPIF
few	TRDV1	TRDJ1	.	TGTGCTCTTGGGAACCCCTTTTCCTACCGAGTACTGGGGGGCTACACCGATAAACTCATCTTT	CALGNPFSYRVLGGYTDKLIF
.	TRDV1	TRDJ1	TRDD3	TGTGCTCTTGGGGAACACGAGGAAGGGCTTGACTGGGGGATACGGGGGCCCCAACTCATCTTT	CALGEHEEGLDWGIRGPQLIF
.	TRDV1	TRDJ1	TRDD3	TGTGCTCTTAGCTGGGGGACCATCACCGATAAACTCATCTTT	CALSWGTITDKLIF
.	TRDV1	TRDJ1	.	TGTGCTCTTGGGGGATTCTTTTGTGGAACTCGGGTTGGAACCCCCTCGAACACCGATAAACTCATCTTT	CALGGFFCGTRVGTPSNTDKLIF
few	TRDV1	TRDJ1	.	TGTGCTCTTGGGGAACGGGAGGCACACCCCCAAGAGCCGTACACCGATAAACTCATCTTT	CALGEREAHPQEPYTDKLIF
.	TRDV1	TRDJ1	TRDD3	TGTGCTCTTGGGGAAGTCTACGATTCCCAGCGTACTGGGGATCCCGGGTCGTCAACCGATAAACTCATCTTT	CALGEVYDSQRTGDPGSSTDKLIF
few	TRDV1	TRDJ1	TRDD3	TGTGCTCTTGGGACAGCTACGGCTGGGGGCGTGTACACCGATAAACTCATCTTT	CALGTATAGGVYTDKLIF
.	TRDV1	TRDJ1	TRDD3	TGTGCTCTTGGGGATTTACCCAGCATTCTACTGGGGGATACCGCGGGTGTGGTCCCGCGCACCAAACTCATCTTT	CALGDLPSILLGDTAGVVPRTKLIF
.	TRDV1	TRDJ1	TRDD3	TGTGCTCTTGGGGAACGATATCTAGGGGGGATACGTTGGACCGATAAACTCATCTTT	CALGERYLGGIRWTDKLIF
few	TRDV1	TRDJ1	TRDD3	TGTGCTCTTGGGGACGGTACTACATCCGTACTGGGGATTACCACCGATAAACTCATCTTT	CALGDGTTSVLGITTDKLIF
.	TRDV1	TRDJ2	.	TGTGCTCTTGGGGAACCAACCGATTCTAGAGGGATCCCGAATTTGACAGCACAACTCTTCTTT	CALGEPTDSRGIPNLTAQLFF
.	TRDV1	TRDJ1	.	TGTGCTCTTGGGGGGGGGCTCACCGATAAACTCATCTTT	CALGGGLTDKLIF
.	TRDV1	TRDJ1	.	TGTGCTCTTGGGGAACTTTTGATGAGAGGCCGACGGAGGAATAAACTCATCTTT	CALGELLMRGRRRNKLIF